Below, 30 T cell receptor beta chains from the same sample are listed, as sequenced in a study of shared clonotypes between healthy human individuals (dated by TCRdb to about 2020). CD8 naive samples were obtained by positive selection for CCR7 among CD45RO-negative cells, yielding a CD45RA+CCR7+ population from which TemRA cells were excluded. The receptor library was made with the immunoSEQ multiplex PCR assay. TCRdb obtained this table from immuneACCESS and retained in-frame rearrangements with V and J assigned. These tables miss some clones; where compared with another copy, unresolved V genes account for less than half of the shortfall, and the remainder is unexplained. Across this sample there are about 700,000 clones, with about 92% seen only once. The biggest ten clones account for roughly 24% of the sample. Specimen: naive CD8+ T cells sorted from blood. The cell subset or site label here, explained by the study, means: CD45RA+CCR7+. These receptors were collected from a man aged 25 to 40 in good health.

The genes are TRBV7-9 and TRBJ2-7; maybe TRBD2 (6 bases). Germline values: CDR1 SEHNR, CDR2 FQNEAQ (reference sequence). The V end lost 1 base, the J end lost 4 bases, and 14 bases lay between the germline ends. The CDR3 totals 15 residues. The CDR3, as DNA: TGTGCCAGCAGCTTAGTTGACGGGAGCTTATACGAGCAGTACTTC. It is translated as CASSLVDGSLYEQYF.

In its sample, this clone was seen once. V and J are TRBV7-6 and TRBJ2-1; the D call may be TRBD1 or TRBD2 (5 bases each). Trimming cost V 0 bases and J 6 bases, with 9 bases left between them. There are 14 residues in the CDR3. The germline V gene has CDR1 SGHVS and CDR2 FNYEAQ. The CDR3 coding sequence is TGTGCCAGCAGCTTAGCGGACGGGACCAATGAGCAGTTCTTC. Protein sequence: CASSLADGTNEQFF.

For the CDR3, the DNA is TGTGCCAGCAGCAAGGGACTAGCGGGCTACAATGAGCAGTTCTTC. It specifies CASSKGLAGYNEQFF. The chain recombines TRBV13 with TRBJ2-1; 12 positions agree with TRBD2. CDR1 PRHDT and CDR2 FYEKMQ come from the germline V gene (reference sequence). The CDR3 is made up of 15 amino acids. The V and J ends lost 5 bases and 3 bases, in that order; junction bases with no gene match: 2.

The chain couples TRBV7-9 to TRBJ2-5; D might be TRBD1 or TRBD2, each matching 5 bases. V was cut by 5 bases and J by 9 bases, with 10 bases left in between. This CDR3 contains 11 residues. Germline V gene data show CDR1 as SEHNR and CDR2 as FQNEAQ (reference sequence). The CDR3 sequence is CASSGDAAQYF. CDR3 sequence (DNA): TGTGCCAGCAGCGGGGACGCGGCCCAGTACTTC.

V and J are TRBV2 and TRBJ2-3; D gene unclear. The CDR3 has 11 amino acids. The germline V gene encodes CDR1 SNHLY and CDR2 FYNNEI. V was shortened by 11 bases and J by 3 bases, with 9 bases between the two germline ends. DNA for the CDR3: TGTGCCCGTCAACAGACAGATACGCAGTATTTT. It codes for CARQQTDTQYF. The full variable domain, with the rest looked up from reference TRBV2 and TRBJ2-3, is EPEVTQTPSHQVTQMGQEVILRCVPISNHLYFYWYRQILGQKVEFLVSFYNNEISEKSEIFDDQFSVERPDGSNFTLKIRSTKLEDSAMYFCARQQTDTQYFGPGTRLTVL.

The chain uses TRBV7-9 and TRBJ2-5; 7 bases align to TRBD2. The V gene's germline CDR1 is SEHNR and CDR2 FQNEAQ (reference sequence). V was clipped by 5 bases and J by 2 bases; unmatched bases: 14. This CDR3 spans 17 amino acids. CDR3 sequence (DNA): TGTGCCAGCAGCATACCCGTCAGTAGCGGGTCACAAGAGACCCAGTACTTC. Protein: CASSIPVSSGSQETQYF.

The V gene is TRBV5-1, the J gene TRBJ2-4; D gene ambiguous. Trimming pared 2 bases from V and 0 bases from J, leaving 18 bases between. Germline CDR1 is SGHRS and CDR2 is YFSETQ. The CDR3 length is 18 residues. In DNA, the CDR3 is TGCGCCAGCAGCTTCCACCCCAACCGAAGCTTAGCCAAAAACATTCAGTACTTC. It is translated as CASSFHPNRSLAKNIQYF.

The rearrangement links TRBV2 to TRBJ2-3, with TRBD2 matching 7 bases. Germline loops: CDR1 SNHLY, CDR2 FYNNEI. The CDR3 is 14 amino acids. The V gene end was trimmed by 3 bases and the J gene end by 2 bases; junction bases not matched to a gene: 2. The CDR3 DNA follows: TGTGCCAGCAGTGACGGGGGGACCACAGATACGCAGTATTTT. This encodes CASSDGGTTDTQYF.

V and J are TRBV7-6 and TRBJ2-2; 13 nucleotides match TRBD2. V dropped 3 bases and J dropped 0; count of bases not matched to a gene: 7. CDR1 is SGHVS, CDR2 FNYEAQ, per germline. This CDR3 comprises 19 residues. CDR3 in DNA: TGTGCCAGCAGCTTCAGGACTAGCGGGAGTTACGCGAACACCGGGGAGCTGTTTTTT. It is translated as CASSFRTSGSYANTGELFF.

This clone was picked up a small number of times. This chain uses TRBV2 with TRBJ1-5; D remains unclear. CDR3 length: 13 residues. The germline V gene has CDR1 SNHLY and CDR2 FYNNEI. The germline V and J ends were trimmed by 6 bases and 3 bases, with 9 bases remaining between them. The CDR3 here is CASRTVDNQPQHF. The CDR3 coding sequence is TGTGCCAGCAGGACGGTAGACAATCAGCCCCAGCATTTT.

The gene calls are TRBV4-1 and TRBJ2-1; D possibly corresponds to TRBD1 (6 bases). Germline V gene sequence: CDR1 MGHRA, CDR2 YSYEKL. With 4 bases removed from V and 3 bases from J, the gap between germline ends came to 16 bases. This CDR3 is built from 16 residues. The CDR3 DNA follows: TGCGCCAGCAGCCCATCTCATGACAGGTTCTACAATGAGCAGTTCTTC. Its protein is CASSPSHDRFYNEQFF.

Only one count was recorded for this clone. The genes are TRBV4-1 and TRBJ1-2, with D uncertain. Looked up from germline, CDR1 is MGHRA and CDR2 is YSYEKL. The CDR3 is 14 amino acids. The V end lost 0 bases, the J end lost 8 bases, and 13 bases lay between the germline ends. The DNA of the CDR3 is TGCGCCAGCAGCCAAGAGCCCGGTATGGAGGGCTACACCTTC. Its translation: CASSQEPGMEGYTF.

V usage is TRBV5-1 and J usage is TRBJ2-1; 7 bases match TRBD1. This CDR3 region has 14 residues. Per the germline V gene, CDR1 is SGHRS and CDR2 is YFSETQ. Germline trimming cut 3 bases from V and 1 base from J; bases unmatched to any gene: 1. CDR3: CASSSGGSYNEQFF. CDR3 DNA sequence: TGCGCCAGCAGCTCAGGGGGATCCTACAATGAGCAGTTCTTC.

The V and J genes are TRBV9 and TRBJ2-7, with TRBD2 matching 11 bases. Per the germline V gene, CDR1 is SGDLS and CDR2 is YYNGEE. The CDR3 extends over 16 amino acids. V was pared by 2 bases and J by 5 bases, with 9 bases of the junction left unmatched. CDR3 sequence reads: CASSVRTSGSIHEQYF. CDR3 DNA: TGTGCCAGCAGCGTGAGAACTAGCGGGAGTATCCACGAGCAGTACTTC.

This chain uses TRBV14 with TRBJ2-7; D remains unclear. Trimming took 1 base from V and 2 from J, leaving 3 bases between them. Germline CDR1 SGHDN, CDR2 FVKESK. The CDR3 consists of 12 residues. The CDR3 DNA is TGTGCCAGCAGCCAAGGAACCTACGAGCAGTACTTC. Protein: CASSQGTYEQYF.

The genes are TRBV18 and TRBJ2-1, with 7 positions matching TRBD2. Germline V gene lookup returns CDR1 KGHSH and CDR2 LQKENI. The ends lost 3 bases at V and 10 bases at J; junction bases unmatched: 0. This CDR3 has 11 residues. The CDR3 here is CASSPGLEQFF. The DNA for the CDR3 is TGTGCCAGCTCACCGGGACTAGAGCAGTTCTTC.

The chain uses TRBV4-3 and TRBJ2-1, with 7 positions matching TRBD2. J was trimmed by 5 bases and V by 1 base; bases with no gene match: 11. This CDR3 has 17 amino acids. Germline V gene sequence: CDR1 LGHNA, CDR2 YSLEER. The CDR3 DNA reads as TGCGCCAGCAGCCAAGGGATTTTAGCGGGCAACGACAATGAGCAGTTCTTC. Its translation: CASSQGILAGNDNEQFF.

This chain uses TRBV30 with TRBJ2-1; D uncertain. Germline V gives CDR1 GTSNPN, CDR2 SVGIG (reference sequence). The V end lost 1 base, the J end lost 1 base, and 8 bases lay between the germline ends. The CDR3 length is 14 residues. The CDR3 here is CAWSGLLSYNEQFF. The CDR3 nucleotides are TGTGCCTGGAGTGGTCTCCTTTCCTACAATGAGCAGTTCTTC.

The CDR3 nucleotides read TGTGCCAGCAGCTTGGGACTAGCGGTCATTAATAGCTCCTACAATGAGCAGTTCTTC. It yields the protein CASSLGLAVINSSYNEQFF. This chain links TRBV5-8 with TRBJ2-1; TRBD2 matches 9 bases. Trimming cost V 0 bases and J 0 bases; bases outside gene matches: 10. CDR3 length equals 19 residues. The germline V gene has CDR1 SGHTS and CDR2 YDEGEE. The full variable domain, with the rest looked up from reference TRBV5-8 and TRBJ2-1, is EAGVTQSPTHLIKTRGQQATLRCSPISGHTSVYWYQQALGLGLQFLLWYDEGEERNRGNFPPRFSGRQFPNYSSELNVNALELEDSALYLCASSLGLAVINSSYNEQFFGPGTRLTVL.

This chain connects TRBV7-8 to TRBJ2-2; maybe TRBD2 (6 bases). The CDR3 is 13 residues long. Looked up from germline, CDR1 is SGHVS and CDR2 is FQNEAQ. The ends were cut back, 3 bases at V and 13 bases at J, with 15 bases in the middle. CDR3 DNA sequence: TGTGCCAGCAGCTTGGAGGGCCCAAAAGGGCTGTTTTTT. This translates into CASSLEGPKGLFF.

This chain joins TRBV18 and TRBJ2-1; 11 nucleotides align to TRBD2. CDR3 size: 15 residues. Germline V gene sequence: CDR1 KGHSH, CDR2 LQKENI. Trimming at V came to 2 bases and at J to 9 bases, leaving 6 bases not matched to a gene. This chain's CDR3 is CASSPTSGSSGEQFF. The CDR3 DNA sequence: TGTGCCAGCTCACCAACTAGCGGGAGTTCTGGTGAGCAGTTCTTC.

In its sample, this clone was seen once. DNA for the CDR3: TGTGCCAGCAGTGTAGGACAGTTCGTGCTTTCTGGGGCCAACGTCCTGACTTTC. Amino acids: CASSVGQFVLSGANVLTF. The chain has TRBV6-1 and TRBJ2-6; D is perhaps TRBD1 (6 bases). V gave up 4 bases and J gave up 1 base, with 17 bases separating them. Germline CDR1 is MNHNS and CDR2 is SASEGT. This CDR3 contains 18 residues.

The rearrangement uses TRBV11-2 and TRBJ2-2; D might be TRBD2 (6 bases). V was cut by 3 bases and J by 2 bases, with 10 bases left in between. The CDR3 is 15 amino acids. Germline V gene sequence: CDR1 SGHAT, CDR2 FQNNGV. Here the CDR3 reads CASSFRDLNTGELFF. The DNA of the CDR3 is TGTGCCAGCAGCTTTAGGGACTTAAACACCGGGGAGCTGTTTTTT.

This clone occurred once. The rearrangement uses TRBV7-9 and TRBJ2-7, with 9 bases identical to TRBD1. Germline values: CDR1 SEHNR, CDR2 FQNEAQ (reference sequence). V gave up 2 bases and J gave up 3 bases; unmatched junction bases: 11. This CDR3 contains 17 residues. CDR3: CASSLTGAGQGFYEQYF. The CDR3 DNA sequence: TGTGCCAGCAGCTTAACCGGCGCGGGACAGGGCTTCTACGAGCAGTACTTC.

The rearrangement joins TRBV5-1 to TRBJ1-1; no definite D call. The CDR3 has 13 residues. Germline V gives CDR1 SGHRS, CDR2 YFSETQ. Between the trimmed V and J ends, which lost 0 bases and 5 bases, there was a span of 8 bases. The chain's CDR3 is CASSLDLGTEAFF. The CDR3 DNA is TGCGCCAGCAGCTTGGATCTAGGGACTGAAGCTTTCTTT.

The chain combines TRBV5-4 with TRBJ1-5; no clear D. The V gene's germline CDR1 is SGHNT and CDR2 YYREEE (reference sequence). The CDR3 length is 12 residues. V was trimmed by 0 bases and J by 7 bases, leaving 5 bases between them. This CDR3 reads CASSLAGQPQHF. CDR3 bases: TGTGCCAGCAGCTTGGCGGGCCAGCCCCAGCATTTT. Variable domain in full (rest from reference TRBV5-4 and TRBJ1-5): ETGVTQSPTHLIKTRGQQVTLRCSSQSGHNTVSWYQQALGQGPQFIFQYYREEENGRGNFPPRFSGLQFPNYSSELNVNALELDDSALYLCASSLAGQPQHFGDGTRLSIL.

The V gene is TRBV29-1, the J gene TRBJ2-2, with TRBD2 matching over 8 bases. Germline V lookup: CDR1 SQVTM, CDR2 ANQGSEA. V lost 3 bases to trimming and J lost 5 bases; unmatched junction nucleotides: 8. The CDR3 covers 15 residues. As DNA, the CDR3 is TGCAGCGTTGACACCGGGACTAGTTCGACCGGGGAGCTGTTTTTT. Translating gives CSVDTGTSSTGELFF.

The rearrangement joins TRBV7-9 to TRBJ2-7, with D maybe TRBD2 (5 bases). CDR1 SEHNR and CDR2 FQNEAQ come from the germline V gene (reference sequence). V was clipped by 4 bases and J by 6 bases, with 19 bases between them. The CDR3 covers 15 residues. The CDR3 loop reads CASSSTRVDWSEQYF. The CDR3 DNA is TGTGCCAGCAGCTCAACGAGGGTAGACTGGTCCGAGCAGTACTTC. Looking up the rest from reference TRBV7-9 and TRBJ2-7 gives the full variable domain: DTGVSQNPRHKITKRGQNVTFRCDPISEHNRLYWYRQTLGQGPEFLTYFQNEAQLEKSRLLSDRFSAERPKGSFSTLEIQRTEQGDSAMYLCASSSTRVDWSEQYFGPGTRLTVT.

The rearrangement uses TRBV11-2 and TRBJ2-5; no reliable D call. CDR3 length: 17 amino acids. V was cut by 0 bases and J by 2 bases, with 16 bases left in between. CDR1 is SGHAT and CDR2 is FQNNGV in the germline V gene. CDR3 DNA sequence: TGTGCCAGCAGCTTAGATCGGTTTAGGCAGATACAAGAGACCCAGTACTTC. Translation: CASSLDRFRQIQETQYF.

CDR3 region: CASSLYFSGQMNTEAFF. The CDR3 DNA follows: TGTGCCAGCAGTTTATATTTTTCGGGACAGATGAACACTGAAGCTTTCTTT. The V and J genes are TRBV27 and TRBJ1-1; TRBD1 aligns across 7 bases. Germline CDR1 and CDR2: MNHEY and SMNVEV (reference sequence). Trimming took 1 base from V and 0 from J; bases not matched to a gene: 8. The CDR3 totals 17 residues.